This T cell receptor (beta chain) was recorded in a study of naive and memory T cell subsets. General study points: Possibly reflecting memory cells re-expressing CD45RA, a few larger clonotypes occurred in naive repertoires, especially CD8. Activation and differentiation may alter RNA-based TCR counts.

Trimming removed 3 bases from V and 4 bases from J, with 12 bases in between. There are 15 residues in the CDR3. CDR1 is MGHRA, CDR2 YSYEKL, per germline. Both TRBC1 and TRBC2 were covered by a beta constant-region primer of two equimolar oligonucleotides. Nested alpha and beta constant-region primers with the SP2 primer drove four PCR rounds on ligated cDNA. One entry per CDR3 protein results from TCRdb running MiXCR on the UMI-ligation and nested PCR reads. The sample holds 150,000 or so distinct CDR3 sequences, 22% seen once. This clonotype was found many times. The target antigen is unknown. This clonotype was sampled from a human donor in good health. The V call is TRBV4-1, the J call TRBJ1-4, with D maybe TRBD1 (6 bases). Source material: naive CD4+ T cells from blood. CDR3 protein: CASSQADRINEKLFF. Written as DNA, the CDR3 is TGCGCCAGCAGCCAGGCCGACAGGATTAATGAAAAACTGTTTTTT.